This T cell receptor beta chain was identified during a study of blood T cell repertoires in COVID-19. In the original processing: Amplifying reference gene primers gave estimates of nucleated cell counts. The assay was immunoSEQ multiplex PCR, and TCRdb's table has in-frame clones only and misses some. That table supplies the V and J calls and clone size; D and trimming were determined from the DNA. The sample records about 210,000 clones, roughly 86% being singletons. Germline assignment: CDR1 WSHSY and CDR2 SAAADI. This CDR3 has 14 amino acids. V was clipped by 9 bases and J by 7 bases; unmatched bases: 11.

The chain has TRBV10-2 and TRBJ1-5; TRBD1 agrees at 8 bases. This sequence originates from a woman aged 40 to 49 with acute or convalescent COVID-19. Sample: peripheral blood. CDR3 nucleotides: TGCGCCAGTCATACCGGACAGGGAGGACAGCCCCAGCATTTT. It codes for CASHTGQGGQPQHF.